The 2 T cell receptor beta chains below were found in one sample sequenced in a study of blood T cell repertoires in COVID-19. The data were produced by immunoSEQ multiplex PCR, yet TCRdb's version contains in-frame clones alone and is incomplete. Here the sample spans roughly 220,000 clones, about 87% being singletons. The source material was PBMCs or T cells enriched from blood (not recorded which). The receptors come from a woman younger than 45 who had recovered from COVID-19.

The genes are TRBV5-3 and TRBJ2-7; D possibly corresponds to TRBD1 (7 bases). TRBV5-3 is an open reading frame, and its role is uncertain. The CDR3 extends over 14 amino acids. V lost 8 bases and J 5 bases, leaving 20 bases between the germline ends. Here the CDR3 DNA reads TGTGCCAGGCTGAGACAGGGAGGACTTGACGAGCAGTACTTC. It codes for CARLRQGGLDEQYF.

V gene TRBV9 combines with J gene TRBJ2-7; 8 nucleotides line up with TRBD2. The germline V gene encodes CDR1 SGDLS and CDR2 YYNGEE. V trimming: 4 bases; J trimming: 1 base; junction bases outside the gene matches: 13. The CDR3 totals 17 residues. The CDR3 nucleotides read TGTGCCAGCAGCTCGGGAGGGGCGGGGGTCCCTTCCTACGAGCAGTACTTC. It yields the protein CASSSGGAGVPSYEQYF.